The 18 T cell receptor beta chains listed next were all sequenced from one sample in a study of T-cell reconstitution after alpha-beta-depleted transplantation in children. Preparation of the TCRbeta library involved a method that used unique molecular identifiers. Each CDR3 protein is one row after TCRdb ran MiXCR on the PCR reads. The sample consists of more than 250,000 distinct CDR3 sequences, over 8% of them appearing once. The sample in question was PBMCs from the stem cell graft donor, obtained from the stem cell graft. The source of these receptors is a human donor who donated a stem cell graft to a child with SCID.

This clonotype has only a few counts. This chain joins TRBV7-3 and TRBJ2-3; D is possibly TRBD2 (6 bases). The CDR3 has 14 residues. Germline CDR1 SGHTA, CDR2 FQGTGA. The V end lost 8 bases, the J end lost 6 bases, and 18 bases lay between the germline ends. The CDR3: CASGGHGRGDTQYF. CDR3 DNA: TGTGCCAGCGGAGGGCACGGTCGAGGGGATACGCAGTATTTT.

CDR3 coding DNA: TGCGCCAGCAGTTTAGGGACGCCACGTGTCGATGAGCAGTTCTTC. It yields the protein CASSLGTPRVDEQFF. The rearrangement links TRBV5-1 to TRBJ2-1, with D perhaps given as TRBD1 or TRBD2 (5 bases each). Germline CDR1 SGHRS, CDR2 YFSETQ. Between the trimmed V and J ends, which lost 5 bases and 8 bases, there was a span of 20 bases. The CDR3 is 15 amino acids.

This clonotype came up a few times. The chain uses TRBV4-1 and TRBJ2-7, with a weak D call TRBD2 (6 bases). This CDR3 spans 15 amino acids. Per germline, CDR1 MGHRA and CDR2 YSYEKL. V dropped 2 bases and J dropped 1 base, with 12 bases sitting between them. The CDR3 bases are TGCGCCAGCAGCCAACTGTCCGGGACTTCCTACGAGCAGTACTTC. Its translation is CASSQLSGTSYEQYF.

This clonotype was counted ten times or more. The chain has TRBV20-1 and TRBJ2-7; TRBD1 might be the D (5 bases). Germline V gene sequence: CDR1 DFQATT, CDR2 SNEGSKA (reference sequence). The length of the CDR3 is 11 residues. V was cut by 6 bases and J by 4 bases, with 10 bases left in between. DNA of the CDR3: TGCAGTGCAGCCACAGGTTACGAGCAGTACTTC. Protein: CSAATGYEQYF.

The chain links TRBV12-3 or TRBV12-4 to TRBJ1-6, with D uncertain. The CDR3 sequence is 14 residues long. Between the trimmed V and J ends, which lost 2 bases and 9 bases, there was a span of 11 bases. DNA for the CDR3: TGTGCCAGCAGTTTATTAGGTTCGCGTTCACCCCTCCACTTT. Amino acids: CASSLLGSRSPLHF.

This clonotype has a count of ten or more. This chain joins TRBV5-5 and TRBJ2-1; no clear D gene. Deletions cut 4 bases from V and 4 bases from J, with 15 bases between. Germline values: CDR1 SGHKS, CDR2 YYEKEE (reference sequence). The length of the CDR3 is 15 residues. The CDR3 coding sequence is TGTGCCAGCAGCCCCAGACCGGATGGGTACAATGAGCAGTTCTTC. Translation gives CASSPRPDGYNEQFF.

The gene calls are TRBV9 and TRBJ1-2, with 7 bases aligning to TRBD1. Per germline, CDR1 SGDLS and CDR2 YYNGEE. CDR3 length: 18 amino acids. J gave up 0 bases and V 0 bases, and 11 bases lay outside the gene matches. CDR3 DNA sequence: TGTGCCAGCAGCGTAGAGGGTACGGGGACAGTGGCTAACTATGGCTACACCTTC. Amino acid sequence: CASSVEGTGTVANYGYTF.

This clonotype was detected ten times or more. This sequence joins TRBV24-1 and TRBJ2-3; D gene ambiguous. CDR1 and CDR2 from the germline V gene are KGHDR and SFDVKD. The V end lost 1 base, the J end lost 2 bases, and 3 bases lay between the germline ends. The CDR3 is 13 amino acids. CDR3 nucleotides: TGTGCCACCAGTGATTTATACACAGATACGCAGTATTTT. This translates into CATSDLYTDTQYF.

This clonotype showed up just a few times. V is TRBV5-1 and J is TRBJ2-1; no clear D gene. With 0 bases removed from V and 5 bases from J, the gap between germline ends came to 15 bases. Germline CDR1 and CDR2: SGHRS and YFSETQ. The CDR3 totals 16 residues. The CDR3 loop is CASSLDSRSLDNEQFF. CDR3 DNA sequence: TGCGCCAGCAGCTTGGATTCGAGGAGTCTGGACAATGAGCAGTTCTTC.

J is TRBJ1-4 and V is TRBV5-1, with 9 bases identical to TRBD1. The CDR3 totals 14 residues. Germline V gene sequence: CDR1 SGHRS, CDR2 YFSETQ. Trimming took 4 bases from V and 7 from J; bases not matched to a gene: 5. The CDR3 region is CASSGGTGREKLFF. The CDR3 nucleotides read TGCGCCAGCAGCGGGGGGACAGGGCGTGAAAAACTGTTTTTT.

The CDR3 DNA is TGCAGTGCTACCTCAGTCCTCTCTGGAAACACCATATATTTT. Protein product: CSATSVLSGNTIYF. This chain joins TRBV20-1 and TRBJ1-3; no firm D call. This CDR3 region has 14 residues. CDR1 DFQATT and CDR2 SNEGSKA come from the germline V gene (reference sequence). Trimming took 4 bases from V and 0 from J, leaving 10 bases between them.

V is TRBV10-1 and J is TRBJ2-3; 7 bases agree with TRBD1. V was pared by 3 bases and J by 2 bases, with 5 bases of the junction left unmatched. The CDR3 totals 15 residues. Germline V lookup: CDR1 WNHNN, CDR2 SYGVQD (reference sequence). This CDR3 reads CASSDHRGSTDTQYF. The CDR3 DNA is TGCGCCAGCAGTGATCACAGGGGTTCCACAGATACGCAGTATTTT.

This clonotype appeared many times. The chain uses TRBV6-1 and TRBJ1-4, with D perhaps TRBD1 (5 bases). There are 15 residues in the CDR3. V lost 4 bases and J lost 5, with 14 bases in between. The germline V gene has CDR1 MNHNS and CDR2 SASEGT. Written as DNA, the CDR3 is TGTGCCAGCAGTGGACTTAACTGGGGGAATGAAAAACTGTTTTTT. This sequence encodes CASSGLNWGNEKLFF.

This clonotype was counted a few times. This chain links TRBV12-3 or TRBV12-4 with TRBJ2-1; D remains ambiguous. The length of the CDR3 is 14 residues. Trimming shortened V by 2 bases and J by 5 bases, and 10 bases separated the two germline ends. This CDR3 reads CASSLLTADNEQFF. CDR3 coding DNA: TGTGCCAGCAGTTTATTGACCGCCGACAATGAGCAGTTCTTC.

This chain connects TRBV6-1 to TRBJ2-7; no reliable D call. Deletions cut 6 bases from V and 3 bases from J, with 18 bases between. CDR3 length: 15 residues. The germline V gene has CDR1 MNHNS and CDR2 SASEGT. This CDR3 is CASSQAEDSYYEQYF. CDR3 coding DNA: TGTGCCAGCAGCCAAGCTGAGGATAGCTACTACGAGCAGTACTTC.

The chain uses TRBV20-1 and TRBJ2-3; possibly TRBD1 for D (6 bases). CDR3 length: 14 residues. The germline V and J ends were trimmed by 0 bases and 3 bases, with 10 bases remaining between them. Looked up from germline, CDR1 is DFQATT and CDR2 is SNEGSKA (reference sequence). CDR3 loop: CSARDGQGTDTQYF. DNA for the CDR3: TGCAGTGCTAGAGATGGCCAGGGGACAGATACGCAGTATTTT.

This clonotype was recorded a few times. The V call is TRBV3-1, the J call TRBJ1-5; TRBD1 matches at 7 bases. Trimming took 1 base from V and 6 from J; bases not matched to a gene: 6. The CDR3 is made up of 15 amino acids. Looked up from germline, CDR1 is LGHDT and CDR2 is YNNKEL (reference sequence). The chain's CDR3 is CASSQAGGMIQPQHF. The CDR3 DNA reads TGTGCCAGCAGCCAAGCAGGGGGGATGATTCAGCCCCAGCATTTT.

The chain is built from TRBV20-1 and TRBJ2-5, with TRBD2 matching 12 bases. V gave up 6 bases and J gave up 5 bases; unmatched junction bases: 7. Germline V lookup: CDR1 DFQATT, CDR2 SNEGSKA (reference sequence). This CDR3 contains 14 residues. The CDR3 loop reads CSAPGGLAGETQYF. The CDR3 nucleotides are TGCAGTGCCCCGGGCGGACTAGCGGGGGAGACCCAGTACTTC.